The 2 T cell receptor beta chains given below trace back to one sample, sequenced in a study of shared clonotypes between healthy human individuals. Sequencing used immunoSEQ multiplex PCR; TCRdb keeps in-frame clones, though not all of them. Of approximately 980,000 clones in the sample, less than 85% were seen once. The sample comprised memory CD4+ T cells sorted from blood. The subset: CD45RA-negative fraction. These receptors were collected from a man between 18 and 35 years old in good health.

This clone has more than one count but fewer than ten. This sequence joins TRBV11-2 and TRBJ2-2; TRBD2 might be the D (5 bases). Per germline, CDR1 SGHAT and CDR2 FQNNGV. This CDR3 has 14 residues. The V and J ends lost 1 base and 3 bases respectively, with 6 bases between them. The CDR3 here is CASSLVRDTGELFF. For the CDR3, the DNA is TGTGCCAGCAGCTTAGTGAGGGACACCGGGGAGCTGTTTTTT.

The rearrangement uses TRBV5-1 and TRBJ1-3; D uncertain. CDR3 size: 14 residues. With 0 bases removed from V and 11 bases from J, the gap between germline ends came to 15 bases. Germline V gene data show CDR1 as SGHRS and CDR2 as YFSETQ. CDR3: CASSLDSGGSPIYF. CDR3 nucleotides: TGCGCCAGCAGCTTGGATTCCGGAGGCTCTCCCATATATTTT.